This T cell receptor (beta chain) was profiled in a study of cytomegalovirus exposure and HLA in healthy donors. A multiplex PCR was run with 60 Vbeta primers and 13 Jbeta primers. Original handling: In a later analysis, some 11 million of some 80 million unique beta chains occurred in at least two donors. The data were produced by immunoSEQ multiplex PCR, yet TCRdb's version contains in-frame clones alone and is incomplete. V and J calls and clone size come straight from that table; D and trimming were deduced from the DNA. The sample consists of some 93,000 clones, about four fifths of them appearing once. As concerns this clone: What it recognizes is unknown.

Participants comprised healthy donors of bone marrow. Study observations and caveats: Analyzed later, most CMV-associated TCR beta chains appeared HLA-restricted.

The V segment lost 4 bases and the J segment 3 bases; nucleotides outside the gene matches: 7. CDR1 is SGHDT, CDR2 YYEEEE, per germline. The CDR3 consists of 14 residues. The TCR sequence derives from a woman aged 40 to 49 in good health and CMV-seronegative. The chain is built from TRBV5-6 and TRBJ2-7; TRBD1 agrees at 7 bases. The sequenced sample consisted of PBMCs. CDR3 coding DNA: TGTGCCAGCAGCATAGACAGGGCTCGCTACGAGCAGTACTTC. Translated: CASSIDRARYEQYF.